Sequencing of this T cell receptor (beta chain) was carried out in a study of blood T cell repertoires in COVID-19. For the study at large: There were acute and convalescent COVID-19 samples, and they came from the United States, Italy and Spain. T cells, B-cell-depleted T cells, or PBMCs supplied cDNA or gDNA.

Per the study methods: How many nucleated cells were present was estimated from reference gene primer amplification. Using immunoSEQ multiplex PCR, the repertoire was profiled, and TCRdb retains in-frame clones only, with some absent. V, J and clone size derive from that table, while D and trimming were established from the DNA sequence. Here the sample spans 120,000 or so clones, roughly 79% being singletons. Looked up from germline, CDR1 is MDHEN and CDR2 is SYDVKM. This CDR3 contains 15 residues. Trimming took 5 bases from V and 8 from J, leaving 19 bases between them. This sequence was found in a human donor in a cohort sampled during active COVID-19. The sequenced sample consisted of peripheral blood. The chain employs TRBV28 and TRBJ2-1; maybe TRBD1 (6 bases). The CDR3 is CASSGRDRPGDEQFF. CDR3 nucleotides: TGTGCCAGCAGTGGCCGGGACCGCCCAGGGGATGAGCAGTTCTTC.